This T cell receptor (beta chain) appears in the sequencing data of a study of control samples from healthy donors and cancer patients (dated by TCRdb to 2018 to 2020). The library was built by means of the immunoSEQ multiplex PCR assay. The immuneACCESS repertoire file appears here via TCRdb, limited to in-frame rearrangements. These files lack a portion of the clones; in checked studies, under half of the deficit traces to unresolved V genes, and the cause of the others is not known. This sample holds around 140,000 clones; about 90% were observed only once. The top ten hold less than 8.5% of the sample. Sequences LNHDA (CDR1) and SQIVND (CDR2) are obtained from the germline V gene (reference sequence). From the cysteine through the phenylalanine, the CDR3 covers 15 amino acids. Only the CDR3 portion is preserved as DNA: 45 bases, with reading frame beginning at the first base. Trimming removed 3 bases from V and 10 bases from J, leaving 16 bases between the germline ends.

This clone was seen more than once but under ten times. Its binding antigen is unknown. Base qualities are missing; no much larger clone stands one base away. The origin of this receptor is a man aged 18-30 years in good health. The sequencing input was blood. The receptor chain draws on TRBV19 and TRBJ1-6; the D region possibly corresponds to TRBD1 (5 bases align). The CDR3 is CASSMQGLTRSPLHF. Here is the DNA: TGTGCCAGTAGTATGCAGGGTCTGACAAGGTCACCCCTCCACTTT.